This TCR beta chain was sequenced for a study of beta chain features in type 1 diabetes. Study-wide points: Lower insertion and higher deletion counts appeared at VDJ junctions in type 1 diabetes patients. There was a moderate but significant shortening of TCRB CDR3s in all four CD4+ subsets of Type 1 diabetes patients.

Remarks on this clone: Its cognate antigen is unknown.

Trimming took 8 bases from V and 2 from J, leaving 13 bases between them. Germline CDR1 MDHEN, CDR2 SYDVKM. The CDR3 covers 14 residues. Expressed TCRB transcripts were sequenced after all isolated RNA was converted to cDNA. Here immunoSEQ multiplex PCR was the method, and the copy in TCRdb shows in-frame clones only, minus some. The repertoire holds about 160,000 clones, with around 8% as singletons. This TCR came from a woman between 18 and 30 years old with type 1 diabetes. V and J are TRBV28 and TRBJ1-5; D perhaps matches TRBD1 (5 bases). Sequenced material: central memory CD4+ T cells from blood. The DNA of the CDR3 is TGTGCCAGCCTAGGGGTCTTGGGCAATCAGCCCCAGCATTTT. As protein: CASLGVLGNQPQHF.